The sequence of this T cell receptor (beta chain) was determined in a study of T-cell memory formation after mild COVID-19. TCRdb recomputed calls from the 5' RACE reads with MiXCR, one row per CDR3 protein. The sample records tens of thousands of distinct CDR3 sequences, about 13% being singletons. The CDR3 contains 14 residues. Looked up from germline, CDR1 is MGHRA and CDR2 is YSYEKL. Comments on this clonotype: A junction boundary mismatches the germline segment, possibly from a read error.

The rearrangement links TRBV4-1 to TRBJ1-5; the match to TRBD1 covers 7 bases. Sequencing was carried out using PBMCs or a T cell subset sorted from them (not recorded which). The source of this sequence is a man between 18 and 35 years old who had mild COVID-19 (a few samples of this study predate the infection). Cell type and time point are not known. The CDR3 protein is CASSQEGYRGPWTF. The CDR3 nucleotides are TGCGCCAGCAGCCAAGAAGGGTATAGGGGGCCCTGGACTTTT.